The 7 T cell receptor beta chains reported below all come from one sample, sequenced in a study of CD8 T cells in Susac syndrome. The RNA, about 0.5 to 1 ug, was put through reverse transcription using random hexamers. TCRdb called the immunoSEQ multiplex PCR reads again in MiXCR, with one record for every CDR3 protein. This table has more than 150,000 distinct CDR3 sequences, roughly 94% appearing once. Sequencing input: CD8+ T cells from PBMCs. These TCRs come from a human donor with multiple sclerosis.

The CDR3 protein is CASSPTDMNANYGYTF. As DNA, the CDR3 is TGTGCCAGCAGCCCGACCGATATGAATGCTAACTATGGCTACACCTTC. The chain recombines TRBV27 with TRBJ1-2; D gene unclear. With 6 bases removed from V and 0 bases from J, the gap between germline ends came to 17 bases. Germline assignment: CDR1 MNHEY and CDR2 SMNVEV (reference sequence). The CDR3 runs to 16 residues.

The chain carries TRBV12-5 and TRBJ1-1; 7 nucleotides align to TRBD1. Germline loops: CDR1 LGHNT, CDR2 FRNRAP. Germline trimming cut 4 bases from V and 12 bases from J; bases unmatched to any gene: 23. This CDR3 spans 17 amino acids. Written as DNA, the CDR3 is TGTGCTAGTGGTTGGAAACCCGGGACAGCCACACCGATGTTGTCTTTCTTT. Translating it yields CASGWKPGTATPMLSFF.

The gene calls are TRBV27 and TRBJ1-2, with D tentatively TRBD1 (6 bases). This CDR3 region has 13 residues. Looked up from germline, CDR1 is MNHEY and CDR2 is SMNVEV (reference sequence). The germline V and J ends were trimmed by 8 bases and 5 bases, with 15 bases remaining between them. CDR3 in amino acids: CASAKGELYGYTF. As DNA, the CDR3 is TGTGCCAGCGCGAAGGGGGAATTATATGGCTACACCTTC.

This rearrangement joins TRBV2 to TRBJ2-2; 11 nucleotides line up with TRBD1. The CDR3 loop spans 14 amino acids. The ends lost 11 bases at V and 5 bases at J; junction bases unmatched: 7. Germline V CDR1 and CDR2: SNHLY, FYNNEI. CDR3 DNA: TGTGCCTCAAGGACAGGGGGCCGTACCGGGGAGCTGTTTTTT. Amino acid sequence: CASRTGGRTGELFF.

This sequence joins TRBV20-1 and TRBJ2-7, with D maybe TRBD2 (5 bases). Germline V CDR1 and CDR2: DFQATT, SNEGSKA (reference sequence). V shed 2 bases and J shed 3 bases, with 14 bases lying between them. The CDR3 has 14 residues. The CDR3 DNA follows: TGCAGTGCTAGACCCCGGGGTTGGGGCTACGAGCAGTACTTC. Residues: CSARPRGWGYEQYF.

This chain connects TRBV7-2 to TRBJ1-2; TRBD1 is a possible D gene (5 bases). Looked up from germline, CDR1 is SGHTA and CDR2 is FQGNSA. The CDR3 contains 14 residues. V was cut by 11 bases and J by 5 bases, with 21 bases left in between. CDR3 residues: CAGHPTGRRYGYTF. The CDR3 DNA is TGTGCCGGCCACCCCACGGGGCGCCGGTATGGCTACACCTTC.

CDR3 residues: CASSYPTAQADEQYF. The CDR3 DNA follows: TGTGCCAGCAGTTACCCCACAGCGCAGGCGGACGAGCAGTACTTC. The chain carries TRBV6-2 or TRBV6-3 and TRBJ2-7, with D unclear. CDR3 length: 15 amino acids. The germline gives CDR1 MNHEY, CDR2 SVGEGT. Trimming took 2 bases from V and 5 from J, leaving 16 bases between them.